The present T cell receptor (beta chain) was sequenced within a study of cytomegalovirus exposure and HLA in healthy donors. Details on this clone: Its target is unknown.

Germline CDR1 and CDR2: LNHNV and YYDKDF (reference sequence). The CDR3 is 21 residues long. Trimming took off 0 bases at V and 3 bases at J, with 24 bases between the two ends. The PCR used 60 Vbeta and 13 Jbeta primers. Sequencing was performed with immunoSEQ multiplex PCR; in TCRdb, only in-frame clones are kept and a portion is missing. The repertoire consists of around 120,000 clones, with roughly 80% occurring once and the leading ten covering 3% to 4%. Study results and limitations: In a later analysis, a genetic analysis reported fewer productive-TCR N-insertions in an Asian-associated ancestry cluster than the cohort average. Earlier analysis looked at TCR beta V segments, and most were productive about 90% or about 30% of the time.

Sequencing was carried out using PBMCs. The TCR comes from a middle-aged woman in good health and CMV-seronegative. The V and J genes are TRBV15 and TRBJ2-6; D possibly corresponds to TRBD2 (7 bases). This CDR3 is CATSRDRSGGARAFGANVLTF. CDR3 sequence (DNA): TGTGCCACCAGCAGAGATCGTTCGGGGGGCGCGAGGGCTTTTGGGGCCAACGTCCTGACTTTC.